These 11 T cell receptor beta chains originate from one sample sequenced in a study of shared clonotypes between healthy human individuals. The repertoire was sequenced with immunoSEQ multiplex PCR; TCRdb's copy has only in-frame clones and lacks some. This table holds roughly 720,000 clones, around 90% found once. Sample: memory CD8+ T cells from PBMCs. Subset in this sample: CD45RO+ cells pooled with CCR7-negative TemRA cells. These TCRs come from a man aged 18 to 29 in good health. Some clones in this sample may be carry-over from other donors' samples.

This clone was counted a few times. The CDR3 nucleotides read TGCGCCAGCAGCCCAGGAGTCAATCAGCCCCAGCATTTT. Translating it yields CASSPGVNQPQHF. The genes are TRBV5-1 and TRBJ1-5; no firm D call. CDR1 is SGHRS, CDR2 YFSETQ, per germline. This CDR3 is built from 13 residues. The V gene lost 4 bases and the J gene lost 3 bases, with 8 bases spanning the gap.

The chain couples TRBV5-4 to TRBJ1-1; TRBD1 aligns across 7 bases. Trimming at V came to 4 bases and at J to 4 bases, leaving 16 bases not matched to a gene. Germline CDR1 SGHNT, CDR2 YYREEE (reference sequence). CDR3 length: 17 residues. Written as DNA, the CDR3 is TGTGCCAGCAGCCCCAACCCGACAGGGTTTGAGGGCACTGAAGCTTTCTTT. Its protein is CASSPNPTGFEGTEAFF.

The chain's CDR3 is CASSFGPRTEAFF. The CDR3 nucleotides are TGTGCCAGCAGCTTCGGACCCCGCACTGAAGCTTTCTTT. The V and J genes are TRBV11-2 and TRBJ1-1; D is uncertain. From germline, CDR1 is SGHAT and CDR2 FQNNGV. The CDR3 spans 13 residues. Trimming removed 3 bases at V and 4 bases at J, with 9 bases between.

The chain employs TRBV19 and TRBJ1-1, with D possibly TRBD1 on 5 matching bases. The length of the CDR3 is 13 residues. Trimming took 7 bases from V and 4 from J, leaving 13 bases between them. The germline V gene encodes CDR1 LNHDA and CDR2 SQIVND (reference sequence). The CDR3 nucleotides are TGTGCCAGTATCGGGCCGGGGGGCACTGAAGCTTTCTTT. As protein: CASIGPGGTEAFF.

This chain joins TRBV6-5 and TRBJ2-3, with 7 bases that match TRBD2. J gave up 6 bases and V 2 bases, and 5 bases lay outside the gene matches. From germline, CDR1 is MNHEY and CDR2 SVGAGI. The CDR3 contains 14 residues. The CDR3 DNA reads as TGTGCCAGCAGTTACGGCGGGAGAACCGATACGCAGTATTTT. Encoded protein: CASSYGGRTDTQYF.

This chain uses TRBV20-1 with TRBJ2-7; D call uncertain. Trimming removed 2 bases from V and 7 bases from J, with 9 bases in between. CDR1 and CDR2 from the germline V gene are DFQATT and SNEGSKA (reference sequence). The CDR3 length is 11 residues. CDR3 amino acids: CSARLVGEQYF. DNA of the CDR3: TGCAGTGCTAGACTTGTGGGGGAGCAGTACTTC.

The V call is TRBV4-3, the J call TRBJ2-1, with TRBD1 matching 9 bases. CDR1 and CDR2 from the germline V gene are LGHNA and YSLEER. The CDR3 sequence is 17 residues long. V shed 1 base, J shed 5 bases, and the junction held 9 bases outside the gene matches. This CDR3 is CASSQGPGQGGNNEQFF. The CDR3 DNA is TGCGCCAGCAGCCAAGGACCGGGACAGGGTGGCAACAATGAGCAGTTCTTC.

The table lists this clone with a count of one. The rearrangement joins TRBV6-1 to TRBJ2-2; TRBD2 is a possible D gene (6 bases). This CDR3 region has 14 residues. Germline assignment: CDR1 MNHNS and CDR2 SASEGT. The germline V and J ends were trimmed by 4 bases and 3 bases, with 9 bases remaining between them. CDR3 residues: CASSAGDDTGELFF. The CDR3 DNA reads TGTGCCAGCAGTGCGGGAGACGACACCGGGGAGCTGTTTTTT.

The rearrangement uses TRBV27 and TRBJ2-1; 7 nucleotides line up with TRBD1. The CDR3 contains 15 residues. Germline CDR1 is MNHEY and CDR2 is SMNVEV (reference sequence). The V segment lost 5 bases and the J segment 4 bases; nucleotides outside the gene matches: 8. DNA for the CDR3: TGTGCCAGCAGTGAAGGACAGGATTGGTACAATGAGCAGTTCTTC. This sequence encodes CASSEGQDWYNEQFF.

The chain is built from TRBV28 and TRBJ2-3, with TRBD2 identical over 8 bases. The CDR3 is 14 residues long. The V segment lost 5 bases and the J segment 0 bases; nucleotides outside the gene matches: 1. The V gene's germline CDR1 is MDHEN and CDR2 SYDVKM. The CDR3 protein is CASSPSGSTDTQYF. In DNA, the CDR3 is TGTGCCAGCAGTCCTAGCGGGAGCACAGATACGCAGTATTTT.

This sequence joins TRBV7-9 and TRBJ1-2, with D possibly TRBD1 on 5 matching bases. Trimming shortened V by 2 bases and J by 5 bases, and 24 bases separated the two germline ends. The CDR3 spans 18 residues. Germline assignment: CDR1 SEHNR and CDR2 FQNEAQ (reference sequence). Written as DNA, the CDR3 is TGTGCCAGCAGCTTATCCGGGGAGGCCCGCCAGGGAATATATGGCTACACCTTC. Translating gives CASSLSGEARQGIYGYTF.